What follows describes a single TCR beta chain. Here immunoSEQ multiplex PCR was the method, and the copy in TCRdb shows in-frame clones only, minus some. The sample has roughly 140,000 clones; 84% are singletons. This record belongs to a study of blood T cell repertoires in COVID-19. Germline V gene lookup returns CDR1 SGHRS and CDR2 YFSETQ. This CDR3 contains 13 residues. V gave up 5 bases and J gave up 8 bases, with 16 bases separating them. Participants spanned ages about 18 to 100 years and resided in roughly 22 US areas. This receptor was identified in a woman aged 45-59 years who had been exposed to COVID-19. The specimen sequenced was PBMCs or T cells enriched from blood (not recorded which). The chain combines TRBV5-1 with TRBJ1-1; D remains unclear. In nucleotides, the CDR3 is TGCGCCAGCAGGTCTCATGGAGATACGGAAGCTTTCTTT. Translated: CASRSHGDTEAFF.